Presented here are 18 T cell receptor beta chains from one specimen sequenced in a study of shared clonotypes between healthy human individuals. Libraries were prepared by immunoSEQ multiplex PCR; TCRdb keeps only in-frame clonotypes and omits some of them. The sample carries 2 million to 3 million clones, 93% recorded once. Specimen: naive CD4+ T cells from PBMCs. The sample's subset: CD45RA+ positively selected. The receptors were gathered from a man aged 18 to 29 in good health. Some clones in this sample may be carry-over from other donors' samples.

With regard to this clone: This sample includes further DNA sequences coding for the same CDR3. The chain combines TRBV30 with TRBJ2-7; D is uncertain. V was shortened by 0 bases and J by 4 bases, with 7 bases between the two germline ends. The CDR3 contains 12 residues. Per germline, CDR1 GTSNPN and CDR2 SVGIG (reference sequence). In nucleotides, the CDR3 is TGTGCCTGGAGTGTGTCCCTATACGAGCAGTACTTC. It codes for CAWSVSLYEQYF.

The chain couples TRBV2 to TRBJ2-5, with D possibly being TRBD2 (5 bases). Germline loops: CDR1 SNHLY, CDR2 FYNNEI. The CDR3 length is 15 residues. The V end was cut by 7 bases, the J end by 1 base, with 16 bases between. In DNA, the CDR3 is TGTGCCAGCACTAAAAACGGGGTGATCCAAGAGACCCAGTACTTC. As protein: CASTKNGVIQETQYF.

This clone was seen a handful of times. The chain is built from TRBV14 and TRBJ1-1; D remains unclear. Germline V gives CDR1 SGHDN, CDR2 FVKESK. CDR3 length equals 11 residues. V was pared by 5 bases and J by 7 bases, with 8 bases between. The DNA for the CDR3 is TGTGCCAGCAGCTTACGGGGTGAAGCTTTCTTT. Its protein product is CASSLRGEAFF. The full variable domain, its missing parts supplied by reference TRBV14 and TRBJ1-1, is EAGVTQFPSHSVIEKGQTVTLRCDPISGHDNLYWYRRVMGKEIKFLLHFVKESKQDESGMPNNRFLAERTGGTYSTLKVQPAELEDSGVYFCASSLRGEAFFGQGTRLTVV.

This clone was seen a single time. The V call is TRBV25-1, the J call TRBJ1-5; D not resolved. The V gene lost 6 bases and the J gene lost 1 base, with 10 bases spanning the gap. The CDR3 runs 14 residues. Germline V gene data show CDR1 as MGHDK and CDR2 as SYGVNS. The CDR3 DNA reads TGTGCCAGCAGCCGAACTGAGAGCAATCAGCCCCAGCATTTT. Amino acids: CASSRTESNQPQHF.

The rearrangement uses TRBV18 and TRBJ1-1; TRBD1 matches 8 bases. The CDR3 runs to 13 residues. The trim removed 6 bases at V and 10 bases at J, leaving 10 bases unmatched. In germline, CDR1 is KGHSH, CDR2 LQKENI. This chain's CDR3 is CASSPNGQGGAFF. CDR3 DNA: TGTGCCAGCTCGCCAAACGGACAGGGAGGAGCTTTCTTT.

The sample holds a few counts of this clone. The chain combines TRBV2 with TRBJ1-1; D unresolved. Trimming shortened V by 7 bases and J by 0 bases, and 9 bases separated the two germline ends. CDR1 is SNHLY, CDR2 FYNNEI, per germline. The CDR3 runs to 13 residues. The CDR3 DNA sequence: TGTGCCAGCATGGTAGAGCTGAACACTGAAGCTTTCTTT. It codes for CASMVELNTEAFF. Based on the CDR3 plus reference TRBV2 and TRBJ1-1, the full variable domain is EPEVTQTPSHQVTQMGQEVILRCVPISNHLYFYWYRQILGQKVEFLVSFYNNEISEKSEIFDDQFSVERPDGSNFTLKIRSTKLEDSAMYFCASMVELNTEAFFGQGTRLTVV.

The rearrangement joins TRBV6-1 to TRBJ1-2; D is undetermined. Germline-derived CDR1 and CDR2 are MNHNS and SASEGT. The CDR3 has 13 residues. V lost 2 bases and J 3 bases, leaving 7 bases between the germline ends. CDR3 sequence (DNA): TGTGCCAGCAGTGAAACTACAGACTATGGCTACACCTTC. Translation: CASSETTDYGYTF.

This clone was found once. The chain joins TRBV7-3 to TRBJ1-5, with 7 nucleotides matching TRBD1. V was clipped by 6 bases and J by 0 bases; unmatched bases: 5. This CDR3 spans 15 amino acids. Germline assignment: CDR1 SGHTA and CDR2 FQGTGA. CDR3 coding DNA: TGTGCCAGCAGTCTACAGGGGAATAGCAATCAGCCCCAGCATTTT. Translation gives CASSLQGNSNQPQHF.

The chain joins TRBV6-6 to TRBJ1-4, with D perhaps TRBD1 (6 bases). Germline-derived CDR1 and CDR2 are MNHNY and SVGAGI (reference sequence). V lost 0 bases to trimming and J lost 7 bases, with 15 bases between them. The CDR3 consists of 16 residues. The CDR3 sequence is CASSYSNRGLGEKLFF. The CDR3 DNA reads as TGTGCCAGCAGTTACTCGAACCGGGGGCTGGGTGAAAAACTGTTTTTT.

V is TRBV4-3 and J is TRBJ2-1, with unresolved D. Trimming pared 1 base from V and 6 bases from J, leaving 13 bases between. The CDR3 is made up of 15 amino acids. The germline CDR1 and CDR2 sequences are LGHNA and YSLEER. This CDR3 is CASSQGPGRVNEQFF. Written as DNA, the CDR3 is TGCGCCAGCAGCCAAGGTCCCGGGCGAGTCAATGAGCAGTTCTTC.

The gene calls are TRBV6-4 and TRBJ2-1; 8 bases line up with TRBD1. This CDR3 contains 14 residues. V was clipped by 5 bases and J by 5 bases; unmatched bases: 5. Per the germline V gene, CDR1 is MRHNA and CDR2 is SNTAGT. The CDR3 nucleotides are TGTGCCAGCAGTTTCCGGGACAGGCACAATGAGCAGTTCTTC. Translating it yields CASSFRDRHNEQFF.

The chain employs TRBV27 and TRBJ1-5; TRBD1 aligns across 7 bases. Germline CDR1 MNHEY, CDR2 SMNVEV (reference sequence). This CDR3 has 16 amino acids. V lost 5 bases to trimming and J lost 0 bases; unmatched junction nucleotides: 7. CDR3: CASSRQGPNSNQPQHF. The CDR3 DNA is TGTGCCAGCAGTCGACAGGGTCCCAATAGCAATCAGCCCCAGCATTTT.

The chain uses TRBV7-3 and TRBJ2-3, with D tentatively TRBD1 or TRBD2 (5 bases each). Looked up from germline, CDR1 is SGHTA and CDR2 is FQGTGA. V was shortened by 2 bases and J by 2 bases, with 14 bases between the two germline ends. This CDR3 is built from 16 residues. The CDR3 nucleotides are TGTGCCAGCAGCTTAGGGGGAGCTCTCCCCACAGATACGCAGTATTTT. It specifies CASSLGGALPTDTQYF.

V gene TRBV7-7 combines with J gene TRBJ2-1, with TRBD1 matching over 7 bases. The CDR3 totals 15 residues. The germline V gene encodes CDR1 SSHAT and CDR2 FNYEAQ (reference sequence). The ends lost 5 bases at V and 6 bases at J; junction bases unmatched: 10. CDR3 sequence reads: CASSQSRDSANEQFF. The DNA of the CDR3 is TGTGCCAGCAGCCAGTCCCGGGACAGCGCCAATGAGCAGTTCTTC. The complete variable domain, with remaining parts taken from reference TRBV7-7 and TRBJ2-1, reads GAGVSQSPRYKVTKRGQDVTLRCDPISSHATLYWYQQALGQGPEFLTYFNYEAQPDKSGLPSDRFSAERPEGSISTLTIQRTEQRDSAMYRCASSQSRDSANEQFFGPGTRLTVL.

Here the CDR3 DNA reads TGTGCCAGTAGTTCCCGACCATATAACACTGAAGCTTTCTTT. Its protein product is CASSSRPYNTEAFF. The chain joins TRBV19 to TRBJ1-1; D ambiguous. The CDR3 is 14 residues long. CDR1 and CDR2 (germline): LNHDA, SQIVND (reference sequence). Trimming removed 5 bases from V and 2 bases from J, with 12 bases in between. The full variable domain, in which reference TRBV19 and TRBJ1-1 provide the parts outside the CDR3, is DGGITQSPKYLFRKEGQNVTLSCEQNLNHDAMYWYRQDPGQGLRLIYYSQIVNDFQKGDIAEGYSVSREKKESFPLTVTSAQKNPTAFYLCASSSRPYNTEAFFGQGTRLTVV.

On this clone: Different DNA sequences within this sample yield the same CDR3. The chain employs TRBV5-1 and TRBJ2-7; 9 bases align to TRBD2. This CDR3 is 15 amino acids long. Germline V gives CDR1 SGHRS, CDR2 YFSETQ. Trimming took 0 bases from V and 3 from J; bases not matched to a gene: 4. The DNA for the CDR3 is TGCGCCAGCAGCTTGGTGGTAGCGGGGGACTACGAGCAGTACTTC. Translated: CASSLVVAGDYEQYF. The full variable domain, in which reference TRBV5-1 and TRBJ2-7 provide the parts outside the CDR3, is KAGVTQTPRYLIKTRGQQVTLSCSPISGHRSVSWYQQTPGQGLQFLFEYFSETQRNKGNFPGRFSGRQFSNSRSEMNVSTLELGDSALYLCASSLVVAGDYEQYFGPGTRLTVT.

The V and J genes are TRBV5-1 and TRBJ2-1; 11 bases are shared with TRBD2. V was pared by 0 bases and J by 7 bases, with 12 bases of the junction left unmatched. The CDR3 length is 18 residues. The germline V gene encodes CDR1 SGHRS and CDR2 YFSETQ. The CDR3 loop reads CASSLAQGSGRATNEQFF. CDR3 DNA sequence: TGCGCCAGCAGCTTGGCCCAGGGTAGCGGGAGGGCCACGAATGAGCAGTTCTTC.

This clone was detected once. The chain couples TRBV27 to TRBJ2-6; TRBD2 is a possible D gene (5 bases). This CDR3 contains 16 residues. Trimming left V 8 bases short and J 0 bases short, with 14 bases between. Germline values: CDR1 MNHEY, CDR2 SMNVEV (reference sequence). Written as DNA, the CDR3 is TGTGCCAGCGGGGAGTGGGAAAACTCTGGGGCCAACGTCCTGACTTTC. Translated: CASGEWENSGANVLTF.